This T cell receptor (beta chain) was identified in a study of blood T cell repertoires in COVID-19. Turning to the study itself: The United States, Italy and Spain provided the acute and convalescent COVID-19 samples.

The CDR3 extends over 12 amino acids. CDR1 is KGHSH, CDR2 LQKENI, per germline. V lost 3 bases and J lost 6, with 8 bases in between. While infection was still active, Seattle patients were enrolled and then followed longitudinally. Original analysis: Estimates of nucleated cell counts were drawn from the amplification of reference gene primers. Some clones are missing from TCRdb's copy, which holds only in-frame ones; the method was immunoSEQ multiplex PCR. That table furnishes V, J and clone size, whereas the DNA furnished D and trimming. The data show a few hundred thousand clones, with under 90% seen just once and 10% to 13% held by the top ten.

This TCR was sampled from an elderly woman with COVID-19, enrolled during active disease. Sequencing input: peripheral blood. The chain carries TRBV18 and TRBJ1-2; D is perhaps TRBD1 (6 bases). The chain's CDR3 is CASSPKGDGYTF. The DNA of the CDR3 is TGTGCCAGCTCACCTAAGGGGGATGGCTACACCTTC.